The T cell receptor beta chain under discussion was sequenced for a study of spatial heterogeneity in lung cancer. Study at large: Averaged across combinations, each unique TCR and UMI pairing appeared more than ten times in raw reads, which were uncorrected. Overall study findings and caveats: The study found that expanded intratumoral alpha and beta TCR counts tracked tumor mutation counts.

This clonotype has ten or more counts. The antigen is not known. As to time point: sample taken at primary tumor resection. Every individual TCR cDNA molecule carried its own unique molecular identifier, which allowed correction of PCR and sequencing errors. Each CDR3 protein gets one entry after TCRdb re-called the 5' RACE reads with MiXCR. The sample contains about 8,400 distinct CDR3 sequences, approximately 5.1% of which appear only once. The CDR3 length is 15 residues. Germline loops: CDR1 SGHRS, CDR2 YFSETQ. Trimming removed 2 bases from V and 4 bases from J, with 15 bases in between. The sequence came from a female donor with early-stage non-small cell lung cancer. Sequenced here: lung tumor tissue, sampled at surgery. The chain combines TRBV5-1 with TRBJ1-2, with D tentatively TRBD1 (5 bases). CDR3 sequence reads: CASSFQGFPTYGYTF. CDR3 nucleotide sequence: TGCGCCAGCAGCTTCCAGGGTTTCCCCACCTATGGCTACACCTTC.